The count of the clone carrying this T cell receptor beta chain is one. Its target is not known. The data derive from a study of Ad26.COV2.S vaccination and SARS-CoV-2 variants. Regarding the study as a whole: Vaccine and placebo recipients had comparable breadth of non-spike TCRs.

Treatment denoted: about 20 received Ad26.COV2.S at low or high dose, single or two shots; 5 received placebo; per-sample allocation not given. The investigators took samples on day 63 after the first vaccine or placebo injection. Data came from immunoSEQ multiplex PCR; TCRdb stores just in-frame clones and leaves some out. The repertoire consists of 380,000 or so clones, with roughly 90% occurring once and the leading ten covering around 10%. The input for sequencing was peripheral blood, taken in a trial of Ad26.COV2.S vaccine versus placebo. This receptor was taken from a person between 18 and 65 years old who received the Ad26.COV2.S COVID-19 vaccine or a placebo.

This CDR3 reads CASSLDVNSGNTIYF. As DNA, the CDR3 is TGTGCCAGCAGTTTAGACGTAAACTCTGGAAACACCATATATTTT. The chain employs TRBV27 and TRBJ1-3; D remains unclear. In germline, CDR1 is MNHEY, CDR2 SMNVEV (reference sequence). The CDR3 runs to 15 residues. Deletions cut 2 bases from V and 0 bases from J, with 8 bases between.